This T cell receptor (beta chain) originates from a study of blood T cell repertoires in COVID-19. On the study more broadly: The study drew acute and convalescent COVID-19 samples from the United States, Italy and Spain. The cDNA or gDNA used as material had been derived from T cells, B-cell-depleted T cells, or PBMCs.

This clone was found once. The CDR3 length is 11 residues. The germline CDR1 and CDR2 sequences are SGHAT and FQNNGV. Between the trimmed V and J ends, which lost 5 bases and 12 bases, there was a span of 11 bases. In the original workflow: The authors estimated nucleated cell counts from reference gene primer amplification. TCRdb keeps only in-frame clones here, not all; method: immunoSEQ multiplex PCR. V, J and clone size reflect that table, while D and trimming were determined from the DNA. Altogether fewer than 150,000 clones are present, 87% being singletons, with the ten largest covering roughly 4%.

The gene calls are TRBV11-2 and TRBJ2-1; D perhaps matches TRBD2 (6 bases). The sequence was obtained from a woman aged 35 to 49 with acute or convalescent COVID-19. The sequencing input was peripheral blood. The CDR3 nucleotides read TGTGCCAGCAGCGACGGCGGGGTGCAGTTCTTC. It codes for CASSDGGVQFF.